A selection of T cell receptor beta chains follows, all from one sample in a study of shared T cell receptors in the human thymus. The data were produced by immunoSEQ multiplex PCR, yet TCRdb's version contains in-frame clones alone and is incomplete. Altogether hundreds of thousands of clones are present, 75% to 90% being singletons, with the ten largest covering under 0.012%. These data were also reused for a study on human thymus T cells.

The sequencing sample was made of thymocytes. The receptors were gathered from a girl under three years old with a congenital heart defect. Both conserved end residues are part of each CDR3. The D gene is left open where the match is weak. Not every row has a clone size; where given, it reads once, few, many or a size class.

cdr3_nt: TGTGCCAGCAGCTTGGCCCCACAGGGATATAGCAATCAGCCCCAGCATTTT
cdr3_aa: CASSLAPQGYSNQPQHF
clone_size: few
v_call: TRBV5-8
j_call: TRBJ1-5
d_call: .

cdr3_nt: TGCGCCAGCAGCCAAGATCCTTGGAGAGGGAAAGCTTTCTTT
cdr3_aa: CASSQDPWRGKAFF
clone_size: .
v_call: TRBV4-3
j_call: TRBJ1-1
d_call: .

cdr3_nt: TGTGCCAGCAGCCCGGGACTAGCGGGGGGTTCATGGTACGAGCAGTACTTC
cdr3_aa: CASSPGLAGGSWYEQYF
clone_size: few
v_call: TRBV7-9
j_call: TRBJ2-7
d_call: TRBD2

cdr3_nt: TGTGCCAGCAGTGCCCCCGGGACAGGGTTTTATAATTCACCCCTCCACTTT
cdr3_aa: CASSAPGTGFYNSPLHF
clone_size: .
v_call: TRBV27
j_call: TRBJ1-6
d_call: TRBD1

cdr3_nt: TGTGCCAGCAGCGTTACCCCAGGGGGGGAAGCTTTCTTT
cdr3_aa: CASSVTPGGEAFF
clone_size: few
v_call: TRBV9
j_call: TRBJ1-1
d_call: TRBD1

cdr3_nt: TGTGCCAGCATGCCAGGGACAGGGTACTACGAGCAGTACTTC
cdr3_aa: CASMPGTGYYEQYF
clone_size: .
v_call: TRBV6-5
j_call: TRBJ2-7
d_call: TRBD1

cdr3_nt: TGTGCCAGCAGCGGGAAAAACCGGGACAGTAATCAGCCCCAGCATTTT
cdr3_aa: CASSGKNRDSNQPQHF
clone_size: .
v_call: TRBV7-8
j_call: TRBJ1-5
d_call: TRBD1

cdr3_nt: TGTGCCAGCTCACCATCTGGGCAGGGGGACTACGAGCAGTACTTC
cdr3_aa: CASSPSGQGDYEQYF
clone_size: .
v_call: TRBV18
j_call: TRBJ2-7
d_call: TRBD1

cdr3_nt: TGTGCCAGCAGCTGGATCGGACAGGGGAGGATCTGGGAGCTGTTTTTT
cdr3_aa: CASSWIGQGRIWELFF
clone_size: .
v_call: TRBV7-9
j_call: TRBJ2-2
d_call: TRBD1

cdr3_nt: TGTGCCATCAGTGAGTCCTCAGGGGGAACTCTCCGTAATGAAAAACTGTTTTTT
cdr3_aa: CAISESSGGTLRNEKLFF
clone_size: .
v_call: TRBV10-3
j_call: TRBJ1-4
d_call: TRBD1

cdr3_nt: TGTGCCAGCAGCTCCTCGGTGGAAAAACTGTTTTTT
cdr3_aa: CASSSSVEKLFF
clone_size: .
v_call: TRBV5-6
j_call: TRBJ1-4
d_call: .

cdr3_nt: TGCAGCGTTGAACGCGGGGGGTCCATGAGCTCCTACAATGAGCAGTTCTTC
cdr3_aa: CSVERGGSMSSYNEQFF
clone_size: .
v_call: TRBV29-1
j_call: TRBJ2-1
d_call: TRBD2

cdr3_nt: TGTGCCAGCAGCTTGGGGACAGGGGCATACGAGCAGTACTTC
cdr3_aa: CASSLGTGAYEQYF
clone_size: .
v_call: TRBV5-6
j_call: TRBJ2-7
d_call: TRBD1

cdr3_nt: TGTGCCAGCAGTTCCCGGAGGAGGGCTCCCTACGAGCAGTACTTC
cdr3_aa: CASSSRRRAPYEQYF
clone_size: .
v_call: TRBV28
j_call: TRBJ2-7
d_call: .

cdr3_nt: TGTGCCAGCAGTGAAAGGAAGACAGGGGGTACGCCCCAGCATTTT
cdr3_aa: CASSERKTGGTPQHF
clone_size: .
v_call: TRBV6-1
j_call: TRBJ1-5
d_call: TRBD1

cdr3_nt: TGTGCCAGCAGTAGAGGACTCAATCAGCCCCAGCATTTT
cdr3_aa: CASSRGLNQPQHF
clone_size: .
v_call: TRBV2
j_call: TRBJ1-5
d_call: .

cdr3_nt: TGTGCCAGCAGCGGCAGGGAAGCCGGAAACACCATATATTTT
cdr3_aa: CASSGREAGNTIYF
clone_size: few
v_call: TRBV5-8
j_call: TRBJ1-3
d_call: .

cdr3_nt: TGTGCCAGCAGTTTTCGGGGGACGAACACTGAAGCTTTCTTT
cdr3_aa: CASSFRGTNTEAFF
clone_size: .
v_call: TRBV7-6
j_call: TRBJ1-1
d_call: .

cdr3_nt: TGTGCCAGCAGTGAACTTCGGTCCCCCCCTGAAGATTACGAGCAGTACTTC
cdr3_aa: CASSELRSPPEDYEQYF
clone_size: .
v_call: TRBV6-1
j_call: TRBJ2-7
d_call: .

cdr3_nt: TGTGCCAGCAGCTCCCAGCGGGGAGGTACAGATACGCAGTATTTT
cdr3_aa: CASSSQRGGTDTQYF
clone_size: .
v_call: TRBV7-9
j_call: TRBJ2-3
d_call: TRBD2

cdr3_nt: TGTGCCTGCCATACGACAGGGATCCCCACCTACGAGCAGTACTTC
cdr3_aa: CACHTTGIPTYEQYF
clone_size: .
v_call: TRBV30
j_call: TRBJ2-7
d_call: TRBD1

cdr3_nt: TGTGCCAGCAGCGTTCGAGGGAGTGGAAACACCATATATTTT
cdr3_aa: CASSVRGSGNTIYF
clone_size: .
v_call: TRBV7-3
j_call: TRBJ1-3
d_call: .

cdr3_nt: TGTGCCAGCAGTTTATCTTCTCGGGCTAGCGGGGGGCACATTTCGTTTGATCGCACAGATACGCAGTATTTT
cdr3_aa: CASSLSSRASGGHISFDRTDTQYF
clone_size: .
v_call: TRBV27
j_call: TRBJ2-3
d_call: TRBD2

cdr3_nt: TGTGCCAGCAGCTTGGCAGGCAACAACTATGGCTACACCTTC
cdr3_aa: CASSLAGNNYGYTF
clone_size: few
v_call: TRBV5-4
j_call: TRBJ1-2
d_call: .

cdr3_nt: TGTGCCAGCAGTTATGGAGGCTACTATGGCTACACCTTC
cdr3_aa: CASSYGGYYGYTF
clone_size: .
v_call: TRBV6-5
j_call: TRBJ1-2
d_call: .

cdr3_nt: TGTGCCACAAACAGGGTTAAGAGGTTCTTC
cdr3_aa: CATNRVKRFF
clone_size: once
v_call: TRBV2
j_call: TRBJ2-1
d_call: .

cdr3_nt: TGCGCCAGCAGTTTCCAAGGACTAGCGGGGGGCACAGATACGCAGTATTTT
cdr3_aa: CASSFQGLAGGTDTQYF
clone_size: .
v_call: TRBV5-1
j_call: TRBJ2-3
d_call: TRBD2

cdr3_nt: TGTGCCAGCAGCTGCCGGGACAGCTCCTACGAGCAGTACTTC
cdr3_aa: CASSCRDSSYEQYF
clone_size: .
v_call: TRBV7-6
j_call: TRBJ2-7
d_call: TRBD1

cdr3_nt: TGTGCCAGCAGTGGTCAGGGGGCCCACGAGCAGTACTTC
cdr3_aa: CASSGQGAHEQYF
clone_size: .
v_call: TRBV6-1
j_call: TRBJ2-7
d_call: TRBD1

cdr3_nt: TGCGCCAGCAGCACCGACAGGGCTACCTACGAGCAGTACTTC
cdr3_aa: CASSTDRATYEQYF
clone_size: .
v_call: TRBV7-9
j_call: TRBJ2-7
d_call: TRBD1

cdr3_nt: TGTGCCAGCAGCTTTTTCCCCCCCCACAGGGGTTATGAAGCTTTCTTT
cdr3_aa: CASSFFPPHRGYEAFF
clone_size: .
v_call: TRBV7-9
j_call: TRBJ1-1
d_call: TRBD1

cdr3_nt: TGTGCCAGCAGCTTATCTGCAGGAACGGATGAGCAGTTCTTC
cdr3_aa: CASSLSAGTDEQFF
clone_size: .
v_call: TRBV7-3
j_call: TRBJ2-1
d_call: .

cdr3_nt: TGTGCCAGCAGTTGGGAGGGACCACACTTCTTC
cdr3_aa: CASSWEGPHFF
clone_size: once
v_call: TRBV6-6
j_call: TRBJ1-2
d_call: .

cdr3_nt: TGTGCCAGCAGCTTAGCAAGGACAGGATATGGCTACACCTTC
cdr3_aa: CASSLARTGYGYTF
clone_size: once
v_call: TRBV7-2
j_call: TRBJ1-2
d_call: TRBD1

cdr3_nt: TGTGCCAGCTCACCAGAGGGCTCTGGTTACACCTTC
cdr3_aa: CASSPEGSGYTF
clone_size: .
v_call: TRBV18
j_call: TRBJ1-2
d_call: .

cdr3_nt: TGTGCCAGCAGTCTGGGGTCCGGGGTTCAGCCCCAGCATTTT
cdr3_aa: CASSLGSGVQPQHF
clone_size: .
v_call: TRBV5-8
j_call: TRBJ1-5
d_call: .

cdr3_nt: TGTGCCAGCAGCGTAGAGGCAGACACTAACTATGGCTACACCTTC
cdr3_aa: CASSVEADTNYGYTF
clone_size: .
v_call: TRBV9
j_call: TRBJ1-2
d_call: .

cdr3_nt: TGTGCCAGCAGCCAGGGGCAGGGGCCCTCCAACAGTGAAGCTTTCTTT
cdr3_aa: CASSQGQGPSNSEAFF
clone_size: .
v_call: TRBV14
j_call: TRBJ1-1
d_call: .

cdr3_nt: TGTGCCAGCAGCTTAGATCTCGGGGGACCGACCACTGAAGCTTTCTTT
cdr3_aa: CASSLDLGGPTTEAFF
clone_size: few
v_call: TRBV11-2
j_call: TRBJ1-1
d_call: .

cdr3_nt: TGTGCCAGCAGCTTAGCACTAGCCTACGATACGCAGTATTTT
cdr3_aa: CASSLALAYDTQYF
clone_size: .
v_call: TRBV7-6
j_call: TRBJ2-3
d_call: .

cdr3_nt: TGTGCCAGCAGTTACAGGAGGGAGGATGGCTACACCTTC
cdr3_aa: CASSYRREDGYTF
clone_size: .
v_call: TRBV6-5
j_call: TRBJ1-2
d_call: .

cdr3_nt: TGCGCCAGCAGACCCTTCCAGGGGGCCTTGCGGAATGAGCAGTTCTTC
cdr3_aa: CASRPFQGALRNEQFF
clone_size: .
v_call: TRBV5-1
j_call: TRBJ2-1
d_call: TRBD1

cdr3_nt: TGTGCCAGCAGCTGGGGTAGCGGAGCTAGCACAGATACGCAGTATTTT
cdr3_aa: CASSWGSGASTDTQYF
clone_size: .
v_call: TRBV7-9
j_call: TRBJ2-3
d_call: .

cdr3_nt: TGTGCCACCACAGGGGTAGGCACAGATACGCAGTATTTT
cdr3_aa: CATTGVGTDTQYF
clone_size: .
v_call: TRBV15
j_call: TRBJ2-3
d_call: .

cdr3_nt: TGTGCCAGCACATACAGGGACGAGCAGTACTTC
cdr3_aa: CASTYRDEQYF
clone_size: few
v_call: TRBV6-5
j_call: TRBJ2-7
d_call: .

cdr3_nt: TGCGCCAGCAGCCAAGGCAGGGAACCGACCGGGGAGCTGTTTTTT
cdr3_aa: CASSQGREPTGELFF
clone_size: .
v_call: TRBV4-1
j_call: TRBJ2-2
d_call: .

cdr3_nt: TGTGCCAGCAGCTTAGGGCAGGGGGCGATTGGGGGCTACGAGCAGTACTTC
cdr3_aa: CASSLGQGAIGGYEQYF
clone_size: .
v_call: TRBV11-2
j_call: TRBJ2-7
d_call: TRBD1

cdr3_nt: TGCAGCGTTGCCTGGGGGCCCTACGATGAGCAGTTCTTC
cdr3_aa: CSVAWGPYDEQFF
clone_size: few
v_call: TRBV29-1
j_call: TRBJ2-1
d_call: .

cdr3_nt: TGTGCCAGTAGCAACTCACCAGGGAATTTGAACACTGAAGCTTTCTTT
cdr3_aa: CASSNSPGNLNTEAFF
clone_size: once
v_call: TRBV19
j_call: TRBJ1-1
d_call: .

cdr3_nt: TGTGCCAGCAGTGATGCGGGGAGCGGGGGTTGGGCGTGGGAGACCCAGTACTTC
cdr3_aa: CASSDAGSGGWAWETQYF
clone_size: .
v_call: TRBV25-1
j_call: TRBJ2-5
d_call: TRBD2

cdr3_nt: TGCGCCAGCAGTGAGTCACGCAATCAGCCCCAGCATTTT
cdr3_aa: CASSESRNQPQHF
clone_size: .
v_call: TRBV4-3
j_call: TRBJ1-5
d_call: .

cdr3_nt: TGTGCCACCAGCACTCCCCCCGGGACACCTACCTCGTTCACCTTC
cdr3_aa: CATSTPPGTPTSFTF
clone_size: .
v_call: TRBV15
j_call: TRBJ1-2
d_call: .

cdr3_nt: TGTGCCAGCAGTTCTTTCCGACAGGAACCTTCACCCCTCCACTTT
cdr3_aa: CASSSFRQEPSPLHF
clone_size: .
v_call: TRBV27
j_call: TRBJ1-6
d_call: .

cdr3_nt: TGTGCCAGCAGTCCAAGGCGGCAGGGGGGCACTGAAGCTTTCTTT
cdr3_aa: CASSPRRQGGTEAFF
clone_size: .
v_call: TRBV28
j_call: TRBJ1-1
d_call: TRBD1

cdr3_nt: TGTGCCACCCGAATTAACAGGAAGACTGAAGCTTTCTTT
cdr3_aa: CATRINRKTEAFF
clone_size: .
v_call: TRBV27
j_call: TRBJ1-1
d_call: .